This T cell receptor beta chain was observed in a study of low-dose radiotherapy and immunotherapy resistance in tumors (dated by TCRdb to 2022 to 2024). Regarding the study in general: Cohort 1 received 0.5 Gy per fraction every 2 weeks, with a prescribed total PTV dose of 6.5 Gy. Patients in Cohort 2 were given 1 Gy per fraction every two weeks, for a total of 13 Gy across 26 weeks. Nivolumab was administered intravenously as a 240 mg flat dose every two weeks, and ipilimumab was administered intravenously at 1 mg/kg every six weeks. Intravenous cyclophosphamide at 200 mg/m2 was administered every two weeks, one day ahead of each radiation and immunotherapy administration. Starting on cycle 1 day 1, patients took 300 mg of aspirin by mouth once a day for four cycles. The trial did not randomize participants into treatment groups. The translational analysis covered eight patients: three from the first dose cohort and the first five from the second dose cohort.

This clonotype was seen ten or more times. The antigen this receptor binds is unknown. Base qualities are not recorded, but no much larger clone differs from it by a single base. Per the germline V gene, SGHRS is the CDR1 and YFSETQ is the CDR2. Compared with germline, V lacks 0 bases and J lacks 4 bases; bases without a gene match: 7. The CDR3 numbers 16 residues from cysteine through phenylalanine. Just the 48-base CDR3 DNA is kept, in frame starting at base 1. The sequencer listed for this sample is Illumina HiSeq 2500. First-strand cDNA was synthesized with Superscript III and a set of TRAV- and TRBV-specific primers, covering both TCRalpha and TCRbeta chains. TCRs were amplified for 15 to 20 PCR cycles with Phusion, using a constant-region primer paired with the adapter attached to the V primers. Amplification of the isolated mRNA was done with the MessageAmp II aRNA Amplification Kit, which involved an approximately 16-hour in vitro transcription at 37 degrees C. The Dynabeads mRNA DIRECT Purification Kit was used to isolate mRNA for TCR sequencing. Indexed Illumina adapters were added in a second roughly 26-cycle Phusion PCR, and the resulting products were purified with AMPure XP beads. The original pipeline was this. Using custom Perl scripts, TCR sequences encoding the same protein were pooled, out-of-frame sequences were removed, and the abundance of each clonotype was computed. Any TCR sequence backed by just one read was left out of the analysis. The metrics used to describe the repertoires included Shannon entropy, Gini index, clonality, richness, and the frequency of TCRs shared between repertoires. TCRdb took the public reads, trimmed them with fastp at Q25, ran MiXCR for clone calling and kept in-frame beta chains. Records with the same CDR3 protein are collapsed into one entry carrying the most frequent genes and DNA. None of the V and J calls come from the authors' own analysis; TCRdb made them. In all, the sample holds tens of thousands of distinct CDR3 sequences, and over 15% of those were seen once. Roughly 3% of the sample is held by the ten biggest clonotypes.

This specimen's time point label, interpreted: before trial treatment. The donors came from RACIN, which was a single-arm phase I dose-escalation trial that paired nivolumab and ipilimumab with aspirin, low-dose cyclophosphamide and low-dose radiotherapy. Patients were eligible if they had advanced solid tumors that were TIL-negative. In this chain, TRBV5-1 is recombined with TRBJ2-3, and 8 junction bases match TRBD2. The TCR originated in a male donor with prostate cancer. Material: PBMCs, obtained before treatment. CDR3 loop: CASSLVAGGAPDTQYF. The nucleotide sequence reads as follows: TGCGCCAGCAGCTTGGTGGCCGGGGGGGCCCCAGATACGCAGTATTTT.